Each of the 27 T cell receptor beta chains below was sequenced from the same sample in a study of metastatic and nonmetastatic thyroid tumors (TCRdb year 2020). Before undergoing thyroid surgery, none of the patients had been given any kind of treatment. The library was generated by PCR. For sequencing, an Illumina HiSeq 4000 was employed. TCRdb cleaned the public reads at Q25 with fastp, built clones with MiXCR and kept in-frame beta chains. The sample profile shows some 19,000 clones; 25% of them were found once. The ten top clones hold around 3.3% of the sample. Material: blood. The receptors were sampled from a male donor with papillary thyroid cancer or a benign thyroid nodule (not recorded which). Some clones in this sample may be carry-over from other donors' samples.

This CDR3 reads CASSFFTSGSDEQFF. As DNA, the CDR3 is TGTGCCAGCAGTTTCTTCACTAGCGGGAGCGATGAGCAGTTCTTC. The chain is built from TRBV27 and TRBJ2-1; 11 bases line up with TRBD2. The CDR3 spans 15 residues. Germline V gene lookup returns CDR1 MNHEY and CDR2 SMNVEV (reference sequence). J gave up 8 bases and V 3 bases, and 6 bases lay outside the gene matches.

This clone was detected only a few times. V gene TRBV28 combines with J gene TRBJ2-2; 8 bases align to TRBD2. The CDR3 spans 16 residues. After removal of 6 bases from V and 6 bases from J, the junction contained 12 bases not matched to a gene. Germline loops: CDR1 MDHEN, CDR2 SYDVKM. This chain's CDR3 is CASSETGGLRSGELFF. The CDR3 DNA reads TGTGCCAGCAGCGAGACGGGAGGGCTTCGATCCGGGGAGCTGTTTTTT.

V gene TRBV12-3 or TRBV12-4 combines with J gene TRBJ2-7; TRBD2 matches at 9 bases. CDR3 length equals 16 residues. The junction had 6 bases not matched to a gene; V was cut back by 3 bases and J by 0 bases. The CDR3 sequence is CASSFGDSGSSYEQYF. The CDR3 bases are TGTGCCAGCAGTTTCGGGGATAGCGGGAGCTCCTACGAGCAGTACTTC.

This clone was detected ten times or more. The rearrangement uses TRBV5-1 and TRBJ1-1; a weak D match, TRBD1 (6 bases). Per the germline V gene, CDR1 is SGHRS and CDR2 is YFSETQ. CDR3 length: 14 residues. V lost 2 bases, J lost 0 bases, and 8 bases lay in between. The CDR3 region is CASSFQGMNTEAFF. The CDR3 DNA follows: TGCGCCAGCAGCTTTCAGGGGATGAACACTGAAGCTTTCTTT.

There are a few counts of this clone. V gene TRBV5-4 combines with J gene TRBJ2-2; the match to TRBD2 covers 9 bases. Germline assignment: CDR1 SGHNT and CDR2 YYREEE (reference sequence). The CDR3 length is 15 residues. Losses at the gene ends were 3 bases for V and 2 bases for J; bases not matched to a gene: 2. CDR3: CASSSTSGNTGELFF. In DNA form, the CDR3 reads TGTGCCAGCAGCTCGACTAGCGGCAACACCGGGGAGCTGTTTTTT.

This clone is medium-sized in the sample. This CDR3 is CASTTGAAEQYF. The CDR3 nucleotides read TGTGCCAGCACTACAGGGGCGGCCGAGCAGTACTTC. J is TRBJ2-7 and V is TRBV6-1; the match to TRBD1 covers 7 bases. Germline CDR1 MNHNS, CDR2 SASEGT. The V and J ends lost 7 bases and 6 bases, in that order; junction bases with no gene match: 6. The CDR3 runs to 12 residues.

The table lists this clone with a count of one. A junction boundary mismatches the germline segment, possibly from a read error. V usage is TRBV20-1 and J usage is TRBJ1-6; D is perhaps TRBD1 (5 bases). This CDR3 has 19 amino acids. The germline gives CDR1 DFQATT, CDR2 SNEGSKA (reference sequence). The CDR3 DNA is TGCAGTGCCAGAGTTGGGGACCGTTTATCAAGCTCCTATAATTCACCCCTCCACTTT. It translates to CSARVGDRLSSSYNSPLHF.

V usage is TRBV28 and J usage is TRBJ2-3; D is undetermined. The CDR3 is made up of 14 amino acids. Germline assignment: CDR1 MDHEN and CDR2 SYDVKM. The V and J ends lost 4 bases and 0 bases respectively, with 8 bases between them. The CDR3 loop reads CASSSQTSTDTQYF. CDR3 DNA sequence: TGTGCCAGCAGTTCACAGACTAGCACAGATACGCAGTATTTT.

This clone has just a few counts. The V gene is TRBV27, the J gene TRBJ1-1; D might be TRBD1 (5 bases). The CDR3 is made up of 13 amino acids. Trimming pared 6 bases from V and 10 bases from J, leaving 18 bases between. Germline CDR1 is MNHEY and CDR2 is SMNVEV (reference sequence). CDR3: CASSHRDPKGAFF. As DNA, the CDR3 is TGTGCCAGCAGCCACCGGGACCCCAAAGGAGCTTTCTTT.

This clone was recorded only once. In DNA form, the CDR3 reads TGTGCCAGCAGTGTTTCACTAGCGGGAGGGCCCCCCTACAATGAGCAGTTCTTC. Translated, it gives CASSVSLAGGPPYNEQFF. The chain carries TRBV6-2 or TRBV6-3 and TRBJ2-1, with 13 bases matching TRBD2. The CDR3 is 18 residues long. In germline, CDR1 is MNHEY, CDR2 SVGEGT. V lost 5 bases and J lost 2; bases outside the gene matches: 9.

In this sample, this clone is medium-sized. The chain employs TRBV5-1 and TRBJ1-2; 9 bases agree with TRBD1. The CDR3 has 14 residues. J gave up 4 bases and V 8 bases, and 9 bases lay outside the gene matches. CDR1 is SGHRS, CDR2 YFSETQ, per germline. The DNA for the CDR3 is TGCGCCAGTAAGAGGCCGGGACAGGGCTATGGCTACACCTTC. Its protein is CASKRPGQGYGYTF.

This clone is deemed medium-sized. This chain connects TRBV6-6 to TRBJ2-1; the D is unclear. The CDR3 contains 12 residues. Germline assignment: CDR1 MNHNY and CDR2 SVGAGI (reference sequence). Trimming removed 2 bases at V and 6 bases at J, with 5 bases between. Here the CDR3 reads CASSYGRNEQFF. CDR3 nucleotides: TGTGCCAGCAGTTACGGCCGCAATGAGCAGTTCTTC.

By its share, this clone is medium-sized. The CDR3 protein is CASSESRQGLGYTF. DNA for the CDR3: TGCGCCAGCAGTGAGTCTCGACAGGGTTTGGGCTACACCTTC. The chain is built from TRBV10-2 and TRBJ1-2; 7 bases map to TRBD1. This CDR3 has 14 residues. The trim removed 0 bases at V and 8 bases at J, leaving 6 bases unmatched. The germline gives CDR1 WSHSY, CDR2 SAAADI.

The chain has TRBV20-1 and TRBJ2-3, with D unresolved. The germline V gene encodes CDR1 DFQATT and CDR2 SNEGSKA (reference sequence). CDR3 size: 13 residues. Deletions cut 1 base from V and 4 bases from J, with 9 bases between. CDR3 coding DNA: TGCAGTGCTAGAGCCCGGAACTCAGATACGCAGTATTTT. Translating gives CSARARNSDTQYF.

This clone occurred a few times. The CDR3 nucleotides are TGCGGAGGGACATCTACCTACGAGCAGTACTTC. Translated, it gives CGGTSTYEQYF. The chain has TRBV20-1 and TRBJ2-7; D possibly matches TRBD1 or TRBD2 (6 bases each). The CDR3 has 11 residues. Germline assignment: CDR1 DFQATT and CDR2 SNEGSKA (reference sequence).

This chain joins TRBV9 and TRBJ2-1; 8 nucleotides align to TRBD1. Germline CDR1 SGDLS, CDR2 YYNGEE. CDR3 length: 15 amino acids. V was pared by 0 bases and J by 5 bases, with 4 bases of the junction left unmatched. CDR3 coding DNA: TGTGCCAGCAGCGTAGTCGGGACAGGCGACAATGAGCAGTTCTTC. As protein: CASSVVGTGDNEQFF.

This clone was observed a handful of times. J is TRBJ1-6 and V is TRBV7-9; no definite D call. Germline assignment: CDR1 SEHNR and CDR2 FQNEAQ (reference sequence). Deletions cut 4 bases from V and 8 bases from J, with 12 bases between. CDR3 length: 14 residues. The CDR3 DNA is TGTGCCAGCAGCTACGACAAGGTAGATTCACCCCTCCACTTT. Translation gives CASSYDKVDSPLHF.

This clone was seen ten or more times. The genes are TRBV2 and TRBJ1-4; TRBD1 matches at 7 bases. Per the germline V gene, CDR1 is SNHLY and CDR2 is FYNNEI. The CDR3 sequence is 16 residues long. The J segment lost 7 bases and the V segment lost 6 bases, leaving 14 bases of the junction unmatched. The CDR3 region has the DNA TGTGCCAGCAGGCAATCTCCCAGGGGGGCTATTGAAAAACTGTTTTTT. Its translation: CASRQSPRGAIEKLFF.

In this sample, this clone turned up many times. The chain has TRBV6-2 or TRBV6-3 and TRBJ2-7; TRBD2 matches at 10 bases. Germline-derived CDR1 and CDR2 are MNHEY and SVGEGT. CDR3 length: 14 amino acids. Trimming took 4 bases from V and 6 from J; bases not matched to a gene: 6. The CDR3 loop is CASSSSGRSGEQYF. CDR3 nucleotide sequence: TGTGCCAGCAGTTCTAGCGGGAGAAGTGGCGAGCAGTACTTC.

This clone showed up many times. The CDR3 loop reads CAWNQGRMIQETQYF. DNA for the CDR3: TGTGCCTGGAACCAGGGACGAATGATCCAAGAGACCCAGTACTTC. The chain couples TRBV30 to TRBJ2-5; D could derive from TRBD1 or TRBD2 (5 bases each). Germline V gene sequence: CDR1 GTSNPN, CDR2 SVGIG (reference sequence). V was shortened by 4 bases and J by 1 base, with 16 bases between the two germline ends. The CDR3 is 15 amino acids. The entire variable domain, with the rest obtained from reference TRBV30 and TRBJ2-5, is as follows: SQTIHQWPATLVQPVGSPLSLECTVEGTSNPNLYWYRQAAGRGLQLLFYSVGIGQISSEVPQNLSASRPQDRQFILSSKKLLLSDSGFYLCAWNQGRMIQETQYFGPGTRLLVL.

This clone occurred many times. The CDR3 spells CASSMQGAYGDTQHF. The CDR3 DNA reads as TGTGCCAGTAGTATGCAAGGTGCATATGGAGATACGCAGCATTTT. This chain uses TRBV19 with TRBJ2-3; D remains unclear. Gene TRBJ1-5 matches the end of the DNA better, so the J call may be wrong. CDR1 LNHDA and CDR2 SQIVND come from the germline V gene (reference sequence). The CDR3 length is 15 residues.

In this sample, this clone turned up a few times. The chain has TRBV6-5 and TRBJ2-3; the match to TRBD2 covers 9 bases. Germline assignment: CDR1 MNHEY and CDR2 SVGAGI. The CDR3 runs to 15 residues. Trimming took 3 bases from V and 6 from J; bases not matched to a gene: 7. CDR3 region: CASSYGGGGGDTQYF. CDR3 DNA sequence: TGTGCCAGCAGTTATGGCGGGGGGGGAGGGGATACGCAGTATTTT.

By sample fraction, this clone is medium-sized (0.01 to 0.1%). The J gene is TRBJ2-7, the V gene TRBV27; no firm D call. From germline, CDR1 is MNHEY and CDR2 SMNVEV (reference sequence). The CDR3 sequence is 14 residues long. Trimming removed 1 base from V and 1 base from J, with 8 bases in between. CDR3 DNA: TGTGCCAGCAGTTTATGGACGGAATCCTACGAGCAGTACTTC. This gives the protein CASSLWTESYEQYF.

Of note for this clone: A junction end diverges from the germline sequence, so it may reflect a read error. This rearrangement joins TRBV4-1 to TRBJ2-2; 10 positions match TRBD2. Looked up from germline, CDR1 is MGHRA and CDR2 is YSYEKL. The CDR3 runs 16 residues. The CDR3 sequence is CASSQGGLAKTGELFF. The CDR3 bases are TGCGCCAGCAGCCAAGGGGGACTAGCGAAAACCGGGGAGCTGTTTTTT.

The chain combines TRBV20-1 with TRBJ2-7; tentatively, D is TRBD1 or TRBD2 (6 bases each). V was trimmed by 0 bases and J by 6 bases, leaving 24 bases between them. This CDR3 has 17 amino acids. Germline V gene sequence: CDR1 DFQATT, CDR2 SNEGSKA (reference sequence). The CDR3 nucleotides are TGCAGTGCTAGAGAGAAACGGGGGCTTTCCACCTTCGGCGAGCAGTACTTC. Translated, it gives CSAREKRGLSTFGEQYF.

This clone turned up a few times. The chain carries TRBV7-9 and TRBJ2-5; TRBD2 is a possible D gene (5 bases). The CDR3 is made up of 13 amino acids. The V end lost 1 base, the J end lost 7 bases, and 10 bases lay between the germline ends. Germline-derived CDR1 and CDR2 are SEHNR and FQNEAQ (reference sequence). The DNA of the CDR3 is TGTGCCAGCAGCTTAGAAGCCCGGGGGACCCAGTACTTC. Protein product: CASSLEARGTQYF. The entire variable domain, with the rest obtained from reference TRBV7-9 and TRBJ2-5, is as follows: DTGVSQNPRHKITKRGQNVTFRCDPISEHNRLYWYRQTLGQGPEFLTYFQNEAQLEKSRLLSDRFSAERPKGSFSTLEIQRTEQGDSAMYLCASSLEARGTQYFGPGTRLLVL.

This clone is labeled as medium-sized. The V gene is TRBV20-1, the J gene TRBJ2-7; D unclear. Germline CDR1 and CDR2: DFQATT and SNEGSKA (reference sequence). V was pared by 3 bases and J by 1 base, with 4 bases between. The CDR3 consists of 11 residues. CDR3 protein: CSASTSYEQYF. CDR3 DNA: TGCAGTGCTAGCACGTCCTACGAGCAGTACTTC.